Listed below are T cell receptor beta chains from one sample, sequenced in a study of blood T cell repertoires in COVID-19. The protocol was immunoSEQ multiplex PCR, while the TCRdb copy is restricted to in-frame clones and leaves out a portion. Among a few hundred thousand clones listed, 80% to 85% were seen once. Sequenced: peripheral blood. All receptors come from a woman aged 18-30 years with acute or convalescent COVID-19. CDR3s include the opening cysteine and the closing phenylalanine or tryptophan. A D gene is named only where the DNA matches it firmly. Expanded clones get a size class; other rows say once, few or many, or leave the size out.

v_call	d_call	clone_size	j_call	cdr3_nt	cdr3_aa
TRBV11-2	TRBD2	.	TRBJ2-3	TGTGCCAGCAGCCCCCGCGGGGGGGCGGGCACAGATACGCAGTATTTT	CASSPRGGAGTDTQYF
TRBV19	.	.	TRBJ1-1	TGTGCCAGTAGTAGGTTTCAGGGGAACACTGAAGCTTTCTTT	CASSRFQGNTEAFF
TRBV4-3	TRBD2	.	TRBJ2-3	TGCGCCAGCAGACCCGGGACTAGCGAGACAGATACGCAGTATTTT	CASRPGTSETDTQYF
TRBV6-2/TRBV6-3	TRBD2	few	TRBJ2-3	TGTGCCAGCAGTCTACTAGCGGGAGCTCCGGATACGCAGTATTTT	CASSLLAGAPDTQYF
TRBV27	.	.	TRBJ2-3	TGTGCCAGCAGCTTCCTATCCGCAGATACGCAGTATTTT	CASSFLSADTQYF
TRBV11-2	TRBD2	once	TRBJ2-7	TGTGCCAGCAGCTTGGCAGGGACTAACTACGAGCAGTACTTC	CASSLAGTNYEQYF
TRBV27	TRBD2	few	TRBJ2-1	TGTGCCAGCAGTTTATCGATTACTAGCGGAGACTACAATGAGCAGTTCTTC	CASSLSITSGDYNEQFF
TRBV10-3	.	.	TRBJ2-7	TGTGCCATCAGTGAACGGGGGAGTGGCTACGAGCAGTACTTC	CAISERGSGYEQYF
TRBV6-2/TRBV6-3	.	.	TRBJ1-5	TGTGCCAGCAGTTACTCGAAGGACGGGGGAAGCAATCAGCCCCAGCATTTT	CASSYSKDGGSNQPQHF
TRBV15	TRBD2	once	TRBJ2-1	TGTGCCACCAGCAGAGATGTCCTAGCGGGAGACAATGAGCAGTTCTTC	CATSRDVLAGDNEQFF
TRBV19	.	.	TRBJ2-5	TGTGCCAGTAGTACAAACCAAGAGACCCAGTACTTC	CASSTNQETQYF
TRBV5-1	TRBD2	.	TRBJ2-5	TGCGCCAGCAGCCAGGGACTACAACAAGAGACCCAGTACTTC	CASSQGLQQETQYF
TRBV18	.	.	TRBJ2-7	TGTGCCAGCTCGTTGACGGGTATATTGAGCTCCTACGAGCAGTACTTC	CASSLTGILSSYEQYF
TRBV28	.	.	TRBJ1-3	TGTGCCAGCAGTTTATTGGTACGGGGATCCTCCTCTGGAAACACCATATATTTT	CASSLLVRGSSSGNTIYF
TRBV13	TRBD2	.	TRBJ2-5	TGTGCCAGCAGCCTACTAGCGGGATCATGGGAGACCCAGTACTTC	CASSLLAGSWETQYF
TRBV6-5	.	.	TRBJ2-3	TGTGCCAGCAGCTACCGCCCAGCGGGAGATACGCAGTATTTT	CASSYRPAGDTQYF
TRBV30	.	.	TRBJ2-2	TGTGCCTGGAGGGGAGGATGGTCAGGGAACACCGGGGAGCTGTTTTTT	CAWRGGWSGNTGELFF
TRBV4-3	.	.	TRBJ1-6	TGCGCCAGCAGCCAAGCTAGGGGAGGCTATAATTCACCCCTCCACTTT	CASSQARGGYNSPLHF
TRBV28	.	.	TRBJ1-2	TGTGCCAGCAGTCTAGGGGGACACCGTCGTGGCTACACCTTC	CASSLGGHRRGYTF
TRBV6-2/TRBV6-3	.	.	TRBJ2-7	TGTGCCAGCAGTTACTCGGCCCATAGCGCCTATTCGAAATACGAGCAGTACTTC	CASSYSAHSAYSKYEQYF
TRBV6-6	TRBD2	.	TRBJ2-7	TGTGCCAGCACCGACCCTCTAGCGGAACTTGCCTACGAGCAGTACTTC	CASTDPLAELAYEQYF
TRBV11-1	.	once	TRBJ1-5	TGTGCCAGCAGCCCAACAGGGTTAATTCAGCCCCAGCATTTT	CASSPTGLIQPQHF
TRBV4-3	.	.	TRBJ1-1	TGCGCCAGCAGCCAAGAGGTGAGGCCCGGCGCTGAAGCTTTCTTT	CASSQEVRPGAEAFF
TRBV7-2	.	once	TRBJ2-7	TGTGCCAGCAGCTTAGAGGCGAGGGAGCAGTACTTC	CASSLEAREQYF
TRBV10-3	TRBD1	.	TRBJ1-5	TGTGCCGCACAGGGGGCGAACAATCAGCCCCAGCATTTT	CAAQGANNQPQHF
TRBV18	TRBD2	.	TRBJ2-4	TGTGCCAGCTCACCCAGAGGACTAGCGGGTGGTTCGGCCAAAAACATTCAGTACTTC	CASSPRGLAGGSAKNIQYF
TRBV5-5	TRBD1	few	TRBJ2-1	TGTGCCAGCAGCCGGGACAGTTTGGTCAATGAGCAGTTCTTC	CASSRDSLVNEQFF
TRBV28	TRBD1	once	TRBJ1-3	TGTGCCAGCAGTCTTGGGACAGGGGGTGGAAACACCATATATTTT	CASSLGTGGGNTIYF
TRBV5-1	TRBD2	.	TRBJ2-2	TGCGCCAGCAGCCCACGACTAGCGGGAGGTGCAGCCGGGGAGCTGTTTTTT	CASSPRLAGGAAGELFF
TRBV12-3/TRBV12-4	.	.	TRBJ2-1	TGTGCCAGCAGTACGAGTGGTAATGAGCAGTTCTTC	CASSTSGNEQFF
TRBV7-9	TRBD1	.	TRBJ1-2	TGTGCCAGCTCGATCGGGACAGGGTGGGATGGCTACACCTTC	CASSIGTGWDGYTF
TRBV5-1	TRBD1	.	TRBJ2-5	TGCGCCAGCAGCGTGACAGGGTGGTCCCAAGAGACCCAGTACTTC	CASSVTGWSQETQYF
TRBV16	TRBD1	.	TRBJ1-3	TGTGCCAGCAGCCAATCGTATACAGGGGCTAACACCATATATTTT	CASSQSYTGANTIYF
TRBV5-6	.	.	TRBJ2-6	TGTGCCAGCAGCTTCCGACGAGCGGGGGCCAACGTCCTGACTTTC	CASSFRRAGANVLTF